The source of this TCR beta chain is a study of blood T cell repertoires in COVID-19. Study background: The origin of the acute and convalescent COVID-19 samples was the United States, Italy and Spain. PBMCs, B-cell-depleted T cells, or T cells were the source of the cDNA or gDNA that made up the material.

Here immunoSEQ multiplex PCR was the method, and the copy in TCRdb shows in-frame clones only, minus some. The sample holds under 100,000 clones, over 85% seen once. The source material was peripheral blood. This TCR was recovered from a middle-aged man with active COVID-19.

The CDR3 loop reads CASSDTVGRGQDTQYF. The CDR3 DNA reads as TGTGCCAGCAGTGATACTGTAGGCAGGGGGCAAGATACGCAGTATTTT. The genes are TRBV2 and TRBJ2-3, with 8 nucleotides matching TRBD1. Germline values: CDR1 SNHLY, CDR2 FYNNEI. The CDR3 contains 16 residues. V lost 3 bases to trimming and J lost 5 bases; unmatched junction nucleotides: 10.